Listed below are T cell receptor beta chains from one sample, sequenced in a study of blood T cell repertoires in COVID-19. Data came from immunoSEQ multiplex PCR; TCRdb stores just in-frame clones and leaves some out. The sample has 150,000 to 200,000 clones, about 86% seen once. The sample was peripheral blood. The receptor source for this set is a woman aged 70-85 years with COVID-19, enrolled during active disease. Both conserved end residues are trimmed from each CDR3. Where a row states a size, it is once, few, many or the class of an expanded clone; other rows omit it.

>TRBJ1-4|TRBV5-5|NA
ASRAAAGGPGEKLF
>TRBJ1-5|TRBV30|few
AWSSTHNQPQH
>TRBJ2-1|TRBV5-1|NA
ASSSPRGGYNEQF
>TRBJ2-1|TRBV6-4|many
ASSELAKDDEQF
>TRBJ1-5|TRBV3-1/TRBV3-2|once
ASSQSPDQPQH
>TRBJ1-2|TRBV27|NA
ASRRQKGTGYGYT
>TRBJ2-1|TRBV12-5|NA
ASGYTSGNSYNEQF
>TRBJ1-4|TRBV21-1|NA
ASSGAGANEKLF
>TRBJ1-3|TRBV30|NA
AWSVHSSLTGNTIY
>TRBJ2-3|TRBV5-1|NA
ASTRGTGGDTQY
>TRBJ1-5|TRBV28|once
ASTQPTGPNQPQH
>TRBJ1-2|TRBV4-1|NA
ASSQAQGAPFT
>TRBJ2-1|TRBV28|few
ASRVDRGVYNEQF
>TRBJ2-7|TRBV30|NA
AWRGGRSAYEQY
>TRBJ2-1|TRBV11-2|NA
ASSSQRRTSGRSNEQF
>TRBJ1-4|TRBV29-1|NA
SVSGGNEKLF
>TRBJ1-4|TRBV14|NA
ASSQSADSVEKLF
>TRBJ1-2|TRBV5-4|NA
ASSLTGFYGYT
>TRBJ2-7|TRBV27|NA
ASSFNRAYEQY
>TRBJ1-1|TRBV27|NA
ASSSGGGDNTEAF
>TRBJ1-1|TRBV18|NA
ASSPPRPVEAF
>TRBJ2-3|TRBV7-2|NA
ASSHSQGAYTDTQY
>TRBJ2-5|TRBV24-1|NA
ATSEAKGTQVETQY
>TRBJ2-5|TRBV2|NA
ASRVAGETQY
>TRBJ1-2|TRBV6-6|few
ASTDTYGYT
>TRBJ2-1|TRBV3-1/TRBV3-2|NA
ASSQDLRSSYNEQF
>TRBJ2-1|TRBV27|once
ASSAAASYNEQF
>TRBJ2-4|TRBV9|NA
ASSVVGGDIQY